This T cell receptor beta chain comes out of a study of identical twins. Overall study results and limits: One should note that invariant MAIT and iNKT cells could partly confound zero-insertion analyses.

Germline values: CDR1 MNHEY, CDR2 SVGEGT. The V gene end was trimmed by 7 bases and the J gene end by 6 bases; junction bases not matched to a gene: 6. This CDR3 is built from 13 residues. To note about this clonotype: The target antigen is unknown.

Using its own MiXCR run on the 5' RACE reads, TCRdb lists one record per CDR3 protein. The data show about 520,000 distinct CDR3 sequences, with approximately 22% seen just once and about 0.91% held by the top ten. The donors were all healthy and Caucasian. The same specimen was also included in a second study, on T cells expressing NK-cell markers. As that study records: Serological testing identified seven of the eight sequenced donors as HCMV-seropositive and one as seronegative. Dominant NKG2C+ clonotypes were found to form about 1.0-8% of CD8+ T cells in roughly 6 donors.

The chain joins TRBV6-2 or TRBV6-3 to TRBJ2-1; 7 bases agree with TRBD1. The sequenced sample consisted of CD4+ T cells sorted from blood. This clonotype originated in a woman in her late teens or twenties in good health. The CDR3 DNA is TGTGCCAGCAAGGATGACAGGGCCAATGAGCAGTTCTTC. Its translation: CASKDDRANEQFF.